The 27 T cell receptor beta chains listed next were all sequenced from one sample in a study of blood T cell repertoires in COVID-19. The repertoire was sequenced with immunoSEQ multiplex PCR; TCRdb's copy has only in-frame clones and lacks some. The sample shows about 75,000 clones, about nine tenths of them seen only once. Sequenced sample: peripheral blood. These receptors were obtained from a woman in her forties or fifties with acute or convalescent COVID-19.

V gene TRBV28 combines with J gene TRBJ1-1, with 8 bases identical to TRBD1. Losses at the gene ends were 2 bases for V and 6 bases for J; bases not matched to a gene: 8. The CDR3 has 15 amino acids. Germline V CDR1 and CDR2: MDHEN, SYDVKM. Here the CDR3 reads CASSLSQGAWSEAFF. The CDR3 DNA reads TGTGCCAGCAGTTTAAGTCAGGGGGCATGGTCTGAAGCTTTCTTT.

The CDR3 loop is CASSFYVTPTNEKLFF. The CDR3 DNA sequence: TGTGCCAGCAGCTTTTACGTCACACCAACTAATGAAAAACTGTTTTTT. This sequence joins TRBV5-5 and TRBJ1-4; D gene uncertain. The CDR3 is 16 amino acids. Deletions cut 2 bases from V and 0 bases from J, with 11 bases between. Looked up from germline, CDR1 is SGHKS and CDR2 is YYEKEE (reference sequence).

This clone was seen more than once but under ten times. V usage is TRBV19 and J usage is TRBJ2-1; tentatively, D is TRBD1 (5 bases). The CDR3 has 13 residues. Trimming shortened V by 4 bases and J by 9 bases, and 13 bases separated the two germline ends. The germline CDR1 and CDR2 sequences are LNHDA and SQIVND (reference sequence). Here the CDR3 reads CASSSQGVGEQFF. CDR3 in DNA: TGTGCCAGTAGTAGTCAGGGTGTCGGTGAGCAGTTCTTC.

In this sample, this clone turned up a few times. The V gene is TRBV30, the J gene TRBJ2-4, with D possibly TRBD1 on 5 matching bases. There are 13 residues in the CDR3. Germline lookup yields CDR1 GTSNPN and CDR2 SVGIG (reference sequence). Trimming stripped 3 bases from V and 6 bases from J, with 12 bases between. CDR3 region: CAWSAGQLNIQYF. CDR3 bases: TGTGCCTGGAGCGCAGGACAACTAAACATTCAGTACTTC.

The chain employs TRBV28 and TRBJ1-1; a possible D gene is TRBD1 (5 bases). V lost 7 bases and J lost 4, with 19 bases in between. This CDR3 comprises 15 residues. Germline CDR1 MDHEN, CDR2 SYDVKM. CDR3 nucleotide sequence: TGTGCCAGCACCCCCCGCGGGGGGGGAATCACTGAAGCTTTCTTT. It specifies CASTPRGGGITEAFF.

V is TRBV19 and J is TRBJ1-1; 7 bases align to TRBD1. Germline assignment: CDR1 LNHDA and CDR2 SQIVND (reference sequence). The V and J ends lost 7 bases and 2 bases, in that order; junction bases with no gene match: 7. This CDR3 comprises 14 residues. CDR3 DNA: TGTGCCAGTATCCTCCGGGACAGTAACACTGAAGCTTTCTTT. Translated: CASILRDSNTEAFF.

The gene calls are TRBV19 and TRBJ2-7, with 7 bases lining up with TRBD1. Germline values: CDR1 LNHDA, CDR2 SQIVND (reference sequence). The CDR3 sequence is 15 residues long. V shed 3 bases and J 2 bases; nucleotides not matched to a gene: 7. CDR3 loop: CASSMRTGGTYEQYF. CDR3 DNA: TGTGCCAGTAGTATGAGGACAGGTGGTACCTACGAGCAGTACTTC.

This clone was observed once. This sequence joins TRBV18 and TRBJ1-1; D uncertain. Trimming left V 3 bases short and J 3 bases short, with 11 bases between. Germline-derived CDR1 and CDR2 are KGHSH and LQKENI. This CDR3 has 14 residues. The CDR3 nucleotides read TGTGCCAGCTCACCTTCCGCCGGGGACACTGAAGCTTTCTTT. Translation: CASSPSAGDTEAFF.

This clone was seen only a few times. J is TRBJ1-1 and V is TRBV4-3; D gene ambiguous. The CDR3 runs 16 residues. Trimming pared 2 bases from V and 2 bases from J, leaving 15 bases between. Per the germline V gene, CDR1 is LGHNA and CDR2 is YSLEER. CDR3: CASSQFTQVFNTEAFF. The CDR3 coding sequence is TGCGCCAGCAGCCAATTTACTCAGGTCTTTAACACTGAAGCTTTCTTT.

Here the CDR3 DNA reads TGTGCCAGCAGTCCGACTGCGGTTGGCAATCAGCCCCAGCATTTT. This sequence encodes CASSPTAVGNQPQHF. The chain has TRBV6-6 and TRBJ1-5; D uncertain. Per germline, CDR1 MNHNY and CDR2 SVGAGI (reference sequence). V dropped 5 bases and J dropped 2 bases, with 13 bases sitting between them. CDR3 length: 15 residues.

V is TRBV18 and J is TRBJ2-1, with a weak D call TRBD1 (6 bases). Germline assignment: CDR1 KGHSH and CDR2 LQKENI. V lost 0 bases and J 9 bases, leaving 18 bases between the germline ends. The CDR3 loop spans 16 amino acids. CDR3 protein: CASSPPIGERGGEQFF. DNA for the CDR3: TGTGCCAGCTCACCACCGATCGGGGAGCGAGGGGGTGAGCAGTTCTTC.

The chain recombines TRBV5-1 with TRBJ2-5; D is unresolved. Germline V gene lookup returns CDR1 SGHRS and CDR2 YFSETQ. The ends were cut back, 6 bases at V and 2 bases at J, with 11 bases in the middle. CDR3 length: 13 amino acids. The CDR3 sequence is CASNSQNQETQYF. DNA of the CDR3: TGCGCCAGCAATTCTCAGAATCAAGAGACCCAGTACTTC.

The chain is built from TRBV6-2 or TRBV6-3 and TRBJ2-2; D unresolved. The germline V gene encodes CDR1 MNHEY and CDR2 SVGEGT. V was pared by 0 bases and J by 4 bases, with 18 bases between. The CDR3 sequence is 18 residues long. CDR3 nucleotides: TGTGCCAGCAGTTACTCGAATAAGTTCAGAACGTCCACCGGGGAGCTGTTTTTT. Its translation: CASSYSNKFRTSTGELFF.

The chain links TRBV30 to TRBJ1-4, with D perhaps matching TRBD1 (6 bases). The CDR3 runs 15 residues. Germline assignment: CDR1 GTSNPN and CDR2 SVGIG (reference sequence). V was trimmed by 0 bases and J by 5 bases, leaving 13 bases between them. CDR3 loop: CAWSVQLGANEKLFF. In DNA form, the CDR3 reads TGTGCCTGGAGTGTACAACTGGGGGCGAATGAAAAACTGTTTTTT.

This clone was detected once. This rearrangement joins TRBV2 to TRBJ1-5; 7 bases line up with TRBD1. The CDR3 contains 14 residues. Unmatched junction bases numbered 6, after V lost 6 bases and J lost 4 bases. CDR1 is SNHLY and CDR2 is FYNNEI in the germline V gene. This chain's CDR3 is CASSGQAYNQPQHF. The CDR3 DNA reads TGTGCCAGCAGCGGACAGGCTTATAATCAGCCCCAGCATTTT.

This clone was picked up one time. V is TRBV27 and J is TRBJ1-2; D possibly corresponds to TRBD1 (5 bases). Germline V gives CDR1 MNHEY, CDR2 SMNVEV (reference sequence). The length of the CDR3 is 19 residues. V lost 10 bases and J lost 2, with 32 bases in between. Here the CDR3 DNA reads TGTGCCACCAGGGTGGTGGCCCCGGCGGCCGGCAAAATAAACTATGGCTACACCTTC. Its translation is CATRVVAPAAGKINYGYTF.

The chain has TRBV30 and TRBJ1-1, with D hard to call. This CDR3 comprises 13 residues. V was trimmed by 3 bases and J by 1 base, leaving 9 bases between them. Germline values: CDR1 GTSNPN, CDR2 SVGIG (reference sequence). The CDR3 nucleotides read TGTGCCTGGAGCGACGGGTGGAACACTGAAGCTTTCTTT. It is translated as CAWSDGWNTEAFF.

The J gene is TRBJ2-7, the V gene TRBV5-4; 10 bases line up with TRBD2. V trimming: 0 bases; J trimming: 7 bases; junction bases outside the gene matches: 10. Germline-derived CDR1 and CDR2 are SGHNT and YYREEE (reference sequence). CDR3 size: 16 residues. CDR3 nucleotide sequence: TGTGCCAGCAGCTTGGGGTGGCTAGCGGGAGACCAAGAGCAGTACTTC. It is translated as CASSLGWLAGDQEQYF.

The chain is built from TRBV3-1 (or the pseudogene TRBV3-2) and TRBJ1-5; D not certain. CDR1 and CDR2 (germline): LGHDT, YNNKEL (reference sequence). V was trimmed by 1 base and J by 4 bases, leaving 8 bases between them. The CDR3 is made up of 14 amino acids. CDR3 region: CASSQASGNQPQHF. CDR3 in DNA: TGTGCCAGCAGCCAAGCTTCCGGTAATCAGCCCCAGCATTTT.

J is TRBJ2-1 and V is TRBV11-1, with 7 bases lining up with TRBD1. Germline V CDR1 and CDR2: SGHAT, FQDESV (reference sequence). This CDR3 comprises 14 residues. Losses at the gene ends were 4 bases for V and 7 bases for J; bases not matched to a gene: 7. CDR3 nucleotides: TGTGCCAGCAGCTCACGACAGGGTCGGAATGAGCAGTTCTTC. It is translated as CASSSRQGRNEQFF.

Only one count was recorded for this clone. This chain links TRBV9 with TRBJ1-2; 9 nucleotides agree with TRBD1. This CDR3 is built from 16 residues. CDR1 is SGDLS, CDR2 YYNGEE, per germline. V dropped 3 bases and J dropped 8; count of bases not matched to a gene: 14. Here the CDR3 DNA reads TGTGCCAGCAGCGCCTCGAGGGGACAGGGTTCTCTGGGCTACACCTTC. Translated: CASSASRGQGSLGYTF.

The chain is built from TRBV15 and TRBJ2-1; D not certain. Germline V gives CDR1 LNHNV, CDR2 YYDKDF (reference sequence). V shed 0 bases and J shed 2 bases, with 14 bases lying between them. The CDR3 loop spans 17 amino acids. The CDR3 sequence is CATSRDLKRSPYNEQFF. CDR3 nucleotide sequence: TGTGCCACCAGCAGAGATCTCAAGAGGTCCCCCTACAATGAGCAGTTCTTC.

The gene calls are TRBV3-1 (or the pseudogene TRBV3-2) and TRBJ2-1; no clear D gene. The CDR3 loop spans 16 amino acids. Germline V CDR1 and CDR2: LGHDT, YNNKEL (reference sequence). V gave up 3 bases and J gave up 3 bases, with 15 bases separating them. The CDR3 bases are TGTGCCAGCAGCCACGTGAGTACCGGTCACTACAATGAGCAGTTCTTC. Translated: CASSHVSTGHYNEQFF.

This chain uses TRBV19 with TRBJ2-7, with 10 positions matching TRBD1. Germline V gene lookup returns CDR1 LNHDA and CDR2 SQIVND (reference sequence). CDR3 length: 13 amino acids. The ends lost 9 bases at V and 6 bases at J; junction bases unmatched: 8. CDR3 region: CASSYWDRGEQYF. The CDR3, as DNA: TGTGCCAGCAGTTACTGGGACAGGGGCGAGCAGTACTTC.

The chain joins TRBV6-5 to TRBJ2-4, with a possible D match to TRBD2 (6 bases). This CDR3 has 16 amino acids. The germline V and J ends were trimmed by 2 bases and 0 bases, with 11 bases remaining between them. Germline CDR1 reads MNHEY; CDR2 reads SVGAGI. The DNA of the CDR3 is TGTGCCAGCAGTTACGGCGGGGCATTAGCCAAAAACATTCAGTACTTC. It translates to CASSYGGALAKNIQYF.

The chain employs TRBV19 and TRBJ1-6; D remains unclear. This CDR3 contains 13 residues. Germline assignment: CDR1 LNHDA and CDR2 SQIVND (reference sequence). Trimming cost V 3 bases and J 10 bases, with 10 bases left between them. As DNA, the CDR3 is TGTGCCAGTAGTATCGGACTTTACTCACCCCTCCACTTT. Translated, it gives CASSIGLYSPLHF.

The chain employs TRBV3-1 (or the pseudogene TRBV3-2) and TRBJ1-2, with 7 bases matching TRBD1. The CDR3 contains 14 residues. V lost 4 bases, J lost 5 bases, and 7 bases stayed unmatched. Germline V gene lookup returns CDR1 LGHDT and CDR2 YNNKEL (reference sequence). This CDR3 is CASSRQGVRYGYTF. As DNA, the CDR3 is TGTGCCAGCAGCCGACAGGGAGTTAGGTATGGCTACACCTTC.